The source of this T cell receptor (beta chain) is a study of beta chain features in type 1 diabetes. J was trimmed by 2 bases and V by 0 bases; bases with no gene match: 4. Germline CDR1 reads SGHAT; CDR2 reads FQNNGV. This CDR3 comprises 16 residues. Every isolated RNA sample was fully reverse transcribed, so sequencing captured expressed TCRB transcripts. TCRdb's copy holds only in-frame clones and misses some; the assay was immunoSEQ multiplex PCR. The sample has about half a million clones; over 9.5% are singletons. The clonotype comes from a woman between 18 and 30 years old in good health. The specimen sequenced was naive CD4+ T cells from blood. V is TRBV11-2 and J is TRBJ2-3, with 8 bases fitting TRBD1. The CDR3 bases are TGTGCCAGCAGCTTAGAGACAGGGGTAGTCACAGATACGCAGTATTTT. It is translated as CASSLETGVVTDTQYF. The whole variable domain, remainder taken from reference TRBV11-2 and TRBJ2-3, is EAGVAQSPRYKIIEKRQSVAFWCNPISGHATLYWYQQILGQGPKLLIQFQNNGVVDDSQLPKDRFSAERLKGVDSTLKIQPAKLEDSAVYLCASSLETGVVTDTQYFGPGTRLTVL.